This T cell receptor beta chain was found in a study of molecular identifiers for immune sequencing clone quantification (dated by TCRdb to the late 2010s). For the study in its entirety: In a replicate experiment, RNA from about 19,000 or 110,000 naive CD8 T cells was split into five aliquots, four of which were sequenced. The study was a methods study using CD8 T cells to benchmark molecular-identifier clustering-based TCR repertoire sequencing (MIDCIRS) and TCR RNA copy counting. Summary of the overall study and its limitations: Spiked-in Jurkat TCR RNA equal to a single cell's worth was reported to be detectable even within 1,200,000 naive CD8 T cells. The naive libraries included spiked-in Jurkat TCR RNA (around 9 copies' worth), and this Jurkat TCR RNA is not part of the donor repertoire. Modeling estimated about three recovered TCR RNA copies per cell, compared with 8.5 to 10 by digital PCR, which implies about 30% capture efficiency. Highly expanded clone sizes could be underestimated if identical TCR molecules share a barcode. Without barcode sub-clustering, chimeric consensus sequences inflated TCR diversity; chimeras reached as high as 47%. In CMV-specific effector cells, clones with more than 20 RNA copies accounted for over 98% of molecules, whereas in naive cells such clones accounted for under 1%.

From its cysteine to its phenylalanine, the CDR3 spans 11 amino acids. The sequence is cut down to CDR3 DNA, 33 bases in frame from base 1. At the junction V is shortened by 5 bases and J by 5 bases, with 10 bases in between. As encoded in the germline V gene, CDR1 is SQVTM while CDR2 is ANQGSEA. Libraries of naive CD8 T cells were built from about 19,000 to 1,100,000 sorted cells, with 10%, 30% or 50% of the purified RNA used. Naive CD8 T cells, defined as CD8+CD4-CCR7+CD45RA+, were FACS-sorted into RLT Plus buffer on a BD FACSAria II. Approximately eleven TCR copies' worth of Jurkat RNA were spiked into roughly 20,000-1,000,000 naive CD8 T cell samples to test detection sensitivity. Enrichment of CD8 T cells was done with RosetteSep CD8+ T Cell Enrichment Cocktail plus Ficoll-Paque, and ACK red cell lysis came afterward. Regarding this clonotype: Its antigen target is currently unknown. Base-call qualities are not available, and no considerably larger clone is one nucleotide away.

Library creation used PCR. Sequenced using a NextSeq 500. Bulk TCR libraries were prepared as previously described, using TCR primers listed in Table S5. Total RNA was purified with the Qiagen AllPrep DNA/RNA kit. Before any analysis, reads coming from multiple sequencing runs of the same library were combined into one pool. The published analysis was carried out like this. Reads were retained only if an exact TCR constant sequence was present, and the retained reads were trimmed to 150 nt and grouped according to their 12-nt molecular barcodes. Reads inside each barcode group were sub-clustered using a 15% Levenshtein threshold, and a quality-weighted consensus sequence was constructed for each RNA molecule. Non-functional sequences were discarded, and so were lower-count sequences lying one edit away from another sequence. Based on a fit of two negative binomial distributions, barcode sub-clusters having less than 20% of the maximum read count were discarded. TCRdb trimmed the raw reads at Q25, called clones with MiXCR and kept productive beta chains. Each entry merges the rows of one CDR3 protein and shows their most common DNA and genes. The V and J calls, along with clone size, are taken from TCRdb and not from the paper's own processing. Present in this sample are nearly 650,000 distinct CDR3 sequences, over 25% of which were seen just once. The leading ten clones occupy 0.78% of the sample.

The sample comprised naive CD8+ T cells from blood, with Jurkat cell RNA spiked in. Interpreted using the paper, the cell subset or site label stands for: FACS-sorted CD8+CD4-CCR7+CD45RA+ naive T cells. The sequence links TRBV29-1 to TRBJ2-7, with no confident D gene call. The TCR sequence derives from a human donor in good health. Some libraries in this study had Jurkat cell RNA spiked in. In nucleotide form, the sequence is TGCAGCGTTTGGGGTTCCCACGAGCAGTACTTC. Translation gives CSVWGSHEQYF.